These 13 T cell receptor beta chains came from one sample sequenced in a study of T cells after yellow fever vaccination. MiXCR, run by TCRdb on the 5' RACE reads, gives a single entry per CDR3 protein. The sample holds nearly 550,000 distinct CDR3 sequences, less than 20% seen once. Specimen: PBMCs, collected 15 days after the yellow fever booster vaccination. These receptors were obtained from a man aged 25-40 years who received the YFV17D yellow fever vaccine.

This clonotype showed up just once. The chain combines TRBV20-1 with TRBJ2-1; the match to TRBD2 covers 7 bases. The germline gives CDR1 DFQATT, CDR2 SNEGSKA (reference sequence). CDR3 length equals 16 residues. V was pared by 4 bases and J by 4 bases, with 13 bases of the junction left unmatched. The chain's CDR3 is CSAKSLSGTLYNEQFF. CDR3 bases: TGCAGTGCTAAATCCCTCAGCGGGACGCTATACAATGAGCAGTTCTTC.

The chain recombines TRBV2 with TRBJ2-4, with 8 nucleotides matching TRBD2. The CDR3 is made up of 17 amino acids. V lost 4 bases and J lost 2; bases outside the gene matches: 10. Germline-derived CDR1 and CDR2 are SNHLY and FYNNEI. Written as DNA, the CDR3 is TGTGCCAGCAGTGTGGGAGGCGGGGGGCAAACCAAAAACATTCAGTACTTC. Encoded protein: CASSVGGGGQTKNIQYF.

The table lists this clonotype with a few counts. The CDR3 DNA sequence: TGTGCCAGCTCGAAGGGGAAAGGGCTCACCTACAATGAGCAGTTCTTC. Its protein product is CASSKGKGLTYNEQFF. This chain uses TRBV28 with TRBJ2-1; TRBD1 is a possible D gene (5 bases). Germline V CDR1 and CDR2: MDHEN, SYDVKM. This CDR3 has 16 amino acids. Trimming removed 8 bases from V and 2 bases from J, with 19 bases in between.

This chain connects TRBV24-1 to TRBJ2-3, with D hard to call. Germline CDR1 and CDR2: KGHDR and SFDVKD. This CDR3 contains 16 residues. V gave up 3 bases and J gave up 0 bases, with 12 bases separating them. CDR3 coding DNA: TGTGCCACCAGTGATCCCCAGAGTGCTAGCACAGATACGCAGTATTTT. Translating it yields CATSDPQSASTDTQYF.

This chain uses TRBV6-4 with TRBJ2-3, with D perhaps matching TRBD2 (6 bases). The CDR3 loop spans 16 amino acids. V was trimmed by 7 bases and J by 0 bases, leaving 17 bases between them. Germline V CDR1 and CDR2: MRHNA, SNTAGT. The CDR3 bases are TGTGCCAGCAACCCACTAGCAGAAAGGAGCACAGATACGCAGTATTTT. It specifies CASNPLAERSTDTQYF.

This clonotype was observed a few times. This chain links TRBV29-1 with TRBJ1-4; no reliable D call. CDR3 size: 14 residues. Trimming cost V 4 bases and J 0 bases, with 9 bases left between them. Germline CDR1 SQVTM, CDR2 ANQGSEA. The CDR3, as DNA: TGCAGCGTTGCTGGCAGCCCAACTAATGAAAAACTGTTTTTT. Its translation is CSVAGSPTNEKLFF.

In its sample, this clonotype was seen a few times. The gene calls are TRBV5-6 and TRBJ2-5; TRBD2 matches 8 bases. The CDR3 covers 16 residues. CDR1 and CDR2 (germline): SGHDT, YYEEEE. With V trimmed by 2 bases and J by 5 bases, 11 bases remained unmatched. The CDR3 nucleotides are TGTGCCAGCAGCTTCTTAAGCGGGAGCACAGTCGAGACCCAGTACTTC. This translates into CASSFLSGSTVETQYF.

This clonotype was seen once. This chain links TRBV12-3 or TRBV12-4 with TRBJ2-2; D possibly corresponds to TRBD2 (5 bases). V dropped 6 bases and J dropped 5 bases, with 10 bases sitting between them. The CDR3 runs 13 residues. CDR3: CASSVRRTGELFF. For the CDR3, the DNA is TGTGCCAGCAGCGTTAGGAGGACCGGGGAGCTGTTTTTT.

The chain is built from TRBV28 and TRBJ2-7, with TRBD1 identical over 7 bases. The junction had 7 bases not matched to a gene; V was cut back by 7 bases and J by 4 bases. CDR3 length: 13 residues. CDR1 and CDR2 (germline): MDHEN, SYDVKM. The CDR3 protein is CASIPGQRYEQYF. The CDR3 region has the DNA TGTGCCAGCATCCCGGGACAGAGATACGAGCAGTACTTC. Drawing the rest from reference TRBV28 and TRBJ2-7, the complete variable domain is DVKVTQSSRYLVKRTGEKVFLECVQDMDHENMFWYRQDPGLGLRLIYFSYDVKMKEKGDIPEGYSVSREKKERFSLILESASTNQTSMYLCASIPGQRYEQYFGPGTRLTVT.

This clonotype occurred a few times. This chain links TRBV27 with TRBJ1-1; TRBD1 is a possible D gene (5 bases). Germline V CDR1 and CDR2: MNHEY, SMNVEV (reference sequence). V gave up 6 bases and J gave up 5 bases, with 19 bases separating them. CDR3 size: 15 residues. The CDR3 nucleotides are TGTGCCAGCAGAAGGAGCAGGGAAGGCGTTACTGAAGCTTTCTTT. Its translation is CASRRSREGVTEAFF.

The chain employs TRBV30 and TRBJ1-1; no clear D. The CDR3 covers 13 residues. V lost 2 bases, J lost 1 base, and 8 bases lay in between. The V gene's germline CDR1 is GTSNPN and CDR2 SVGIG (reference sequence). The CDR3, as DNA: TGTGCCTGGAGTCGGCAGCGGAACACTGAAGCTTTCTTT. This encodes CAWSRQRNTEAFF.

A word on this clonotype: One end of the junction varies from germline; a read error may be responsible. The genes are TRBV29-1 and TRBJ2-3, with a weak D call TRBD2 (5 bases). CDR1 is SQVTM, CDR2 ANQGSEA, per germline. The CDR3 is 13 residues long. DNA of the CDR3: TGCAACGTTGGAGGCTTGATTACAGATACGCAGTATTTT. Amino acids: CNVGGLITDTQYF.

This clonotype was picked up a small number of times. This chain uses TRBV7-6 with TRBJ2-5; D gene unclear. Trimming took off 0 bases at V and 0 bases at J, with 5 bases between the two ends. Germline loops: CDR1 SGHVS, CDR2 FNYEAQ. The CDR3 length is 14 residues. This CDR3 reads CASSLAAYQETQYF. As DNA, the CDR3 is TGTGCCAGCAGCTTAGCAGCGTACCAAGAGACCCAGTACTTC. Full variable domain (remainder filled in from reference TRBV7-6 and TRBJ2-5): GAGVSQSPRYKVTKRGQDVALRCDPISGHVSLYWYRQALGQGPEFLTYFNYEAQQDKSGLPNDRFSAERPEGSISTLTIQRTEQRDSAMYRCASSLAAYQETQYFGPGTRLLVL.